Sequencing of this TCR beta chain was carried out in a study of shared clonotypes between healthy human individuals. Across several immunoSEQ plates, the genomic DNA of each subset was split evenly. This table comes from immunoSEQ multiplex PCR, and its TCRdb copy is limited to in-frame clones, with some not included. The profile shows roughly 1,500,000 clones, just under 99% of them singletons. The specimen was naive CD4+ T cells sorted from blood. Subset reported: CD45RA+ positively selected. This receptor was obtained from a man in his thirties or forties in good health.

CDR3 in DNA: TGTGCCAGCAGCTTAGGGGGACTTTCCCACGAGCAGTACTTC. Translating gives CASSLGGLSHEQYF. This chain links TRBV11-2 with TRBJ2-7, with D tentatively TRBD2 (6 bases). This CDR3 has 14 residues. The ends were cut back, 1 base at V and 5 bases at J, with 12 bases in the middle. Germline V CDR1 and CDR2: SGHAT, FQNNGV.